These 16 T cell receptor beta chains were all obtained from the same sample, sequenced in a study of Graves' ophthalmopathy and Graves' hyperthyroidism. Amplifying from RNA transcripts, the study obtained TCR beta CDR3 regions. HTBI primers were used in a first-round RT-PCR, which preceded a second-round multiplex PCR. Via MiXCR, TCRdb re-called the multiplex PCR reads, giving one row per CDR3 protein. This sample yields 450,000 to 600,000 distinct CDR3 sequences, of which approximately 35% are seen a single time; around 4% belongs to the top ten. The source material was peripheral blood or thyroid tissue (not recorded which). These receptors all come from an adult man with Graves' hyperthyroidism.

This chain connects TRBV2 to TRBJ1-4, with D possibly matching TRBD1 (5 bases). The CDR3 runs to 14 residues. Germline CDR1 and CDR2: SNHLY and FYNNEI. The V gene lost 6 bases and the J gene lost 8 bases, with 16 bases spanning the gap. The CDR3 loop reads CASRETAVREKLFF. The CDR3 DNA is TGTGCCAGCAGAGAGACAGCGGTTAGGGAAAAACTGTTTTTT.

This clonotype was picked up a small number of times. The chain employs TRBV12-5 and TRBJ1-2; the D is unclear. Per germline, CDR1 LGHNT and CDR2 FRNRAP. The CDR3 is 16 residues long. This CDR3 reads CASSPGVAPHSYGYTF. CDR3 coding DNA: TGTGCCAGCTCACCAGGAGTAGCTCCTCACTCCTATGGCTACACCTTC.

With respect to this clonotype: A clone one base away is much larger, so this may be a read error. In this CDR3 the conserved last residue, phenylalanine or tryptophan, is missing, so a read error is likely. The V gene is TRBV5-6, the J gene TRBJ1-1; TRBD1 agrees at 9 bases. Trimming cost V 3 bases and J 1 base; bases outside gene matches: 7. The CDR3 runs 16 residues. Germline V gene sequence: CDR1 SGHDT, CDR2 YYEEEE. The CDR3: CASSWMGQGWNTEAFS. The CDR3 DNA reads TGTGCCAGCAGCTGGATGGGACAGGGCTGGAACACTGAAGCTTTCTCT.

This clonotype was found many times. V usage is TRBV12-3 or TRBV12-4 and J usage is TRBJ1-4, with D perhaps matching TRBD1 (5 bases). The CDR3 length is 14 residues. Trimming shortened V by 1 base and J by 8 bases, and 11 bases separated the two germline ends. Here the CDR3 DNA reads TGTGCCAGCAGTTTAGTGGGGGTACGCGAAAAACTGTTTTTT. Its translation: CASSLVGVREKLFF.

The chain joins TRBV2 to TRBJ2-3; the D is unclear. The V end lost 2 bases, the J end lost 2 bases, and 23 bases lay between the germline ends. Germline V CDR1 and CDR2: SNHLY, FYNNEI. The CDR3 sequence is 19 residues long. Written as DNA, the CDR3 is TGTGCCAGCAGTGAATCGGTGAGGCAGCCGACGCTACACACAGATACGCAGTATTTT. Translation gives CASSESVRQPTLHTDTQYF.

CDR3 nucleotides: TGCAGCGTTGAACCCAAGGGGGCCACGGTGCAGTACTTC. Its translation: CSVEPKGATVQYF. The chain is built from TRBV29-1 and TRBJ2-7, with TRBD1 matching 7 bases. The CDR3 loop spans 13 amino acids. With 2 bases clipped from V and 9 bases from J, the junction kept 10 bases outside the gene matches. Germline V gene data show CDR1 as SQVTM and CDR2 as ANQGSEA.

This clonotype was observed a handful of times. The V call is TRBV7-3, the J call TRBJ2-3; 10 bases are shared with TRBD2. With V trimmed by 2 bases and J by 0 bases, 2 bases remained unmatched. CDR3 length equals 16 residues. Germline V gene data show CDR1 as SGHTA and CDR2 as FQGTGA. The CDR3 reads CASSLVLAGSTDTQYF. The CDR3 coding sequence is TGTGCCAGCAGCTTAGTACTAGCGGGGAGCACAGATACGCAGTATTTT.

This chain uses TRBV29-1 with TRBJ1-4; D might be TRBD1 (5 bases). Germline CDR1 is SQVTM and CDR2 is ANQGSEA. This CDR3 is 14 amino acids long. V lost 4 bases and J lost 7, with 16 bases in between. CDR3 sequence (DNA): TGCAGCGTTGCGAGGGCAGGGCCCACTGAAAAACTGTTTTTT. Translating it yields CSVARAGPTEKLFF.

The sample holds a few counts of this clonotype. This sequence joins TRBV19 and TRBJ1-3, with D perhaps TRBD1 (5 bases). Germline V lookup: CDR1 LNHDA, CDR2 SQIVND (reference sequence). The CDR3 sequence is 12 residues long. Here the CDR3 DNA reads TGTCGTTTAGGGGACGTCCGAAACACCATATATTTT. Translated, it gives CRLGDVRNTIYF.

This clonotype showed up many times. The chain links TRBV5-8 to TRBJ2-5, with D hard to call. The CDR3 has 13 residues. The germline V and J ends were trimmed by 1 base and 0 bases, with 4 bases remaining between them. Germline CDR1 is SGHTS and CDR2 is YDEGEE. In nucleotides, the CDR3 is TGTGCCAGCAGCTTGTGGAACCAAGAGACCCAGTACTTC. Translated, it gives CASSLWNQETQYF.

As DNA, the CDR3 is TGTGCCAGCAGCTTATTCCGGTCTGAGCAGTTCTTC. It specifies CASSLFRSEQFF. This chain joins TRBV7-2 and TRBJ2-5; D unresolved. Gene TRBJ2-1 matches the end of the DNA better, so the J call may be wrong. Germline V gives CDR1 SGHTA, CDR2 FQGNSA. The CDR3 has 12 amino acids.

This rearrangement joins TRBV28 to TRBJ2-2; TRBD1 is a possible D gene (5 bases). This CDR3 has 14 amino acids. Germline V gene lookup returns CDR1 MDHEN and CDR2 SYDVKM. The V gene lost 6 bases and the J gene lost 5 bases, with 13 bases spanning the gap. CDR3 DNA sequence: TGTGCCAGCAGACCAGGGTGGGAAACCGGGGAGCTGTTTTTT. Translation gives CASRPGWETGELFF.

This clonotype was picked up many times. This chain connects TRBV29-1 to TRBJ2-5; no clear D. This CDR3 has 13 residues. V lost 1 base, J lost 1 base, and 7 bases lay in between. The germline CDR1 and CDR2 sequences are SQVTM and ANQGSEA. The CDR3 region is CSVEVPLQETQYF. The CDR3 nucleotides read TGCAGCGTTGAAGTTCCCCTCCAAGAGACCCAGTACTTC.

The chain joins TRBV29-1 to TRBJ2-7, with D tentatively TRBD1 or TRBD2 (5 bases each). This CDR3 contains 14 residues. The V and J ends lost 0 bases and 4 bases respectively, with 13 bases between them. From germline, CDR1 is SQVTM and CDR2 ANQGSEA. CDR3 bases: TGCAGCGTTGAAGATCCGGGGCTGGTATACGAGCAGTACTTC. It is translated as CSVEDPGLVYEQYF.

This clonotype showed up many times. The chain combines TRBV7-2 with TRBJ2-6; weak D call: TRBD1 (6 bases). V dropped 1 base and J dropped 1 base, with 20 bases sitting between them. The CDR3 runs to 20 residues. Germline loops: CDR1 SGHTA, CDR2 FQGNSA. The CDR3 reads CASSLDWSRGFRSGANVLTF. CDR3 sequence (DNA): TGTGCCAGCAGCTTAGATTGGTCCAGGGGTTTTCGTTCTGGGGCCAACGTCCTGACTTTC.

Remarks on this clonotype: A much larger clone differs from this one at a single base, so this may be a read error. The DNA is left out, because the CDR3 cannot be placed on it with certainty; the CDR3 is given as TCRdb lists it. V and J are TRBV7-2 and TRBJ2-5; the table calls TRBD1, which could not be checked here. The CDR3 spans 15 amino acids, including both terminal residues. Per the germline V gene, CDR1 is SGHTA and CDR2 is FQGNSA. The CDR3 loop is CASSFSGQGVYEQHF.